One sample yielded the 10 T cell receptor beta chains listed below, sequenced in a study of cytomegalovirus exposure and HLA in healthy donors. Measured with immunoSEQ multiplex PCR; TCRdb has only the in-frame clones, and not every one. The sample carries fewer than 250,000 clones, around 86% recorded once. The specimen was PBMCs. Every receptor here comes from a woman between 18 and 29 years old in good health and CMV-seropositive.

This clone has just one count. CDR3 region: CASRGATGGIETQYF. The CDR3 DNA follows: TGTGCCAGCAGGGGGGCGACAGGGGGTATAGAGACCCAGTACTTC. The rearrangement links TRBV6-5 to TRBJ2-5, with 9 bases identical to TRBD1. Germline assignment: CDR1 MNHEY and CDR2 SVGAGI. CDR3 size: 15 residues. J gave up 4 bases and V 6 bases, and 9 bases lay outside the gene matches.

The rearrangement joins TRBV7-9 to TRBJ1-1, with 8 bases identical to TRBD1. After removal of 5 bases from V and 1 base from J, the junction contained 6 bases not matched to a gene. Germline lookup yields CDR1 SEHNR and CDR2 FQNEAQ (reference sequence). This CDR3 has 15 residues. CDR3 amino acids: CASSEGTGQNTEAFF. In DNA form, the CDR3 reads TGTGCCAGCAGCGAAGGGACAGGACAGAACACTGAAGCTTTCTTT. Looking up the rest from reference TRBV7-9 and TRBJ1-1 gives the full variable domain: DTGVSQNPRHKITKRGQNVTFRCDPISEHNRLYWYRQTLGQGPEFLTYFQNEAQLEKSRLLSDRFSAERPKGSFSTLEIQRTEQGDSAMYLCASSEGTGQNTEAFFGQGTRLTVV.

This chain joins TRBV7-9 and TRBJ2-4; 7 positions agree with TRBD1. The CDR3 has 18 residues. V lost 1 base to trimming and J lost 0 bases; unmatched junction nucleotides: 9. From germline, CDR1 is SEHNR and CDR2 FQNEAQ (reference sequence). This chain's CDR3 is CASSLEEWDRLAKNIQYF. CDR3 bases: TGTGCCAGCAGCTTAGAAGAGTGGGACAGATTAGCCAAAAACATTCAGTACTTC.

This CDR3 reads CASSLGFSGAYEQYF. CDR3 bases: TGTGCCAGCAGCTTGGGGTTCTCAGGGGCCTACGAGCAGTACTTC. The V call is TRBV11-2, the J call TRBJ2-7, with D possibly matching TRBD1 (6 bases). This CDR3 contains 15 residues. Germline lookup yields CDR1 SGHAT and CDR2 FQNNGV. Trimming stripped 3 bases from V and 2 bases from J, with 14 bases between.

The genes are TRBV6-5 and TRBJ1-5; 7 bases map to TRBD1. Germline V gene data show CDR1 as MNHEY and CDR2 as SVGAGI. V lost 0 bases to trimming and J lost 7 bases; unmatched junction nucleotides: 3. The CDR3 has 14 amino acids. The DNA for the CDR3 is TGTGCCAGCAGTTACTCGTCAGGGGGACAGCCCCAGCATTTT. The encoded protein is CASSYSSGGQPQHF.

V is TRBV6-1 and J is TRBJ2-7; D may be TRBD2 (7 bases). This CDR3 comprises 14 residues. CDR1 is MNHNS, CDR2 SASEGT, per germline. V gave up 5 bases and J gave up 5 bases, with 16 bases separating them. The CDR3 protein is CASSLGRGGDEQYF. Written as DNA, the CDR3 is TGTGCCAGCAGTTTGGGGAGGGGGGGGGACGAGCAGTACTTC.

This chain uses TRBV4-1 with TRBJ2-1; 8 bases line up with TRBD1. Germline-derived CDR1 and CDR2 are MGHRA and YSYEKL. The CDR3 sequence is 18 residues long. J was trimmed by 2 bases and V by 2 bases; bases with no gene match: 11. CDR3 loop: CASSQPIKDRGPYNEQFF. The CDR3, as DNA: TGCGCCAGCAGCCAACCTATTAAAGACAGGGGACCCTACAATGAGCAGTTCTTC.

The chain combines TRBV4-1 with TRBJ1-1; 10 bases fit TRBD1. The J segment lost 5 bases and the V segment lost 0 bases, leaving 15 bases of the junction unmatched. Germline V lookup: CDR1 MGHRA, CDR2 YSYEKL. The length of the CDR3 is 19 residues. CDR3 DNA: TGCGCCAGCAGCCAAGAACATTGGGGACAGGGGCCGGTCGAGACTGAAGCTTTCTTT. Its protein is CASSQEHWGQGPVETEAFF.

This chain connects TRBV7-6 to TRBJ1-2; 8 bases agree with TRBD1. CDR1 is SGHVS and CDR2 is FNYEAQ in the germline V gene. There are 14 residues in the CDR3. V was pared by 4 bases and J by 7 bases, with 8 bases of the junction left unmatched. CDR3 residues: CASSSDRVGSGYTF. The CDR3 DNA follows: TGTGCCAGCAGCTCGGACAGGGTCGGTTCTGGCTACACCTTC.

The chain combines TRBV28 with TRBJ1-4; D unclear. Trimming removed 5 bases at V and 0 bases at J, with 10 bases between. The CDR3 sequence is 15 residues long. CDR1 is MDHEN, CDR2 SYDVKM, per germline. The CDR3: CASSPLGSTNEKLFF. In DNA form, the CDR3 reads TGTGCCAGCAGTCCGCTGGGCTCAACTAATGAAAAACTGTTTTTT.